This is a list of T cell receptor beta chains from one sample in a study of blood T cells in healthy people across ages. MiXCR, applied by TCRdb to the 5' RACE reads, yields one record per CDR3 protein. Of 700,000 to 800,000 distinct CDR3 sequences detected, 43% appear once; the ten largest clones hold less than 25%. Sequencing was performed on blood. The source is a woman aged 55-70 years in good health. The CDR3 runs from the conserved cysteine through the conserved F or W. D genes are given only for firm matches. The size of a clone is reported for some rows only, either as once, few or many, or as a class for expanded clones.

CDR3 DNA: TGTGCCAGCAGTCCAGCGAGGGGGGAGACCCAGTACTTC
CDR3 protein: CASSPARGETQYF
clone size: many
V gene: TRBV7-3
J gene: TRBJ2-5
D gene: NA

CDR3 DNA: TGTGCCAGCAGTCAGATTAGCGGGAGCCTCCATGAGCAGTACTTC
CDR3 protein: CASSQISGSLHEQYF
clone size: NA
V gene: TRBV28
J gene: TRBJ2-7
D gene: TRBD2

CDR3 DNA: TGTGCCCGCAGCTTAATAAGGGGTATCGGTGAAAAACTGTTTTTT
CDR3 protein: CARSLIRGIGEKLFF
clone size: once
V gene: TRBV7-2
J gene: TRBJ1-4
D gene: NA

CDR3 DNA: TGTGCCAGCAGCTCACAGGGCGGGGTAGGCTACACCTTC
CDR3 protein: CASSSQGGVGYTF
clone size: NA
V gene: TRBV7-3
J gene: TRBJ1-2
D gene: NA

CDR3 DNA: TGCGCCAGCAGCTTGGCGCAGATAGCTTTCTCTGGGGCCAACGTCCTGACTTTC
CDR3 protein: CASSLAQIAFSGANVLTF
clone size: NA
V gene: TRBV5-1
J gene: TRBJ2-6
D gene: NA

CDR3 DNA: TGCAGCGGGACTAGCATCCAACTCACCAAGCAGTTCTTC
CDR3 protein: CSGTSIQLTKQFF
clone size: many
V gene: TRBV29-1
J gene: TRBJ2-1
D gene: TRBD2

CDR3 DNA: TGCAGCGTACACGGGACCCTTTATGGCTACACCTTC
CDR3 protein: CSVHGTLYGYTF
clone size: few
V gene: TRBV29-1
J gene: TRBJ1-2
D gene: NA

CDR3 DNA: TGTGCCAGCAGTGAATTGGGGAGGGGGAAGGACTATGGCTACACCTTC
CDR3 protein: CASSELGRGKDYGYTF
clone size: NA
V gene: TRBV6-1
J gene: TRBJ1-2
D gene: NA

CDR3 DNA: TGTGCCAGCAGCCCCGGGGGGGGAGACTATGGCTACACCTTC
CDR3 protein: CASSPGGGDYGYTF
clone size: few
V gene: TRBV7-2
J gene: TRBJ1-2
D gene: NA

CDR3 DNA: TGTGCCAGCAGCTTGGTGGGTGGCAGGGCAGCCACAGATACGCAGTATTTT
CDR3 protein: CASSLVGGRAATDTQYF
clone size: few
V gene: TRBV5-6
J gene: TRBJ2-3
D gene: NA

CDR3 DNA: TGTGCCAGCAACCTTGGGGGGGACCTGAACACTGAAGCTTTCTTT
CDR3 protein: CASNLGGDLNTEAFF
clone size: NA
V gene: TRBV28
J gene: TRBJ1-1
D gene: NA

CDR3 DNA: TGTGCCAGCAGCTTCAGGCGGACAGTGGTGGGAGAGACCCAGTACTTC
CDR3 protein: CASSFRRTVVGETQYF
clone size: few
V gene: TRBV11-2
J gene: TRBJ2-5
D gene: NA

CDR3 DNA: TGTGCCAGCAGCCACGATATTAGCGGGGGGGTTCTGGATACGCAGTATTTT
CDR3 protein: CASSHDISGGVLDTQYF
clone size: few
V gene: TRBV4-2
J gene: TRBJ2-3
D gene: TRBD2

CDR3 DNA: TGTGCCAGCCCTAGCCCAGGGGACGAGCAGTACTTC
CDR3 protein: CASPSPGDEQYF
clone size: NA
V gene: TRBV27
J gene: TRBJ2-7
D gene: NA

CDR3 DNA: TGTGCCAGCAGTTCCCTAGCGGGAGGGCCATTAAATGAGCAGTTCTTC
CDR3 protein: CASSSLAGGPLNEQFF
clone size: few
V gene: TRBV6-5
J gene: TRBJ2-1
D gene: TRBD2

CDR3 DNA: TGCAGTGCTAGAGATCTTTACGGCAACACCGGGGAGCTGTTTTTT
CDR3 protein: CSARDLYGNTGELFF
clone size: NA
V gene: TRBV20-1
J gene: TRBJ2-2
D gene: NA

CDR3 DNA: TGTGCCAGCACCCAGGGACAGACCCAGTACTTC
CDR3 protein: CASTQGQTQYF
clone size: few
V gene: TRBV5-6
J gene: TRBJ2-5
D gene: NA

CDR3 DNA: TGTGCCAGCACCCCATCGGGGGCGAGTTATGGGGGCTACACCTTC
CDR3 protein: CASTPSGASYGGYTF
clone size: NA
V gene: TRBV28
J gene: TRBJ1-2
D gene: NA

CDR3 DNA: TGCAGCGTCCTAGCGGGAGGGCCACATACGCAGTATTTT
CDR3 protein: CSVLAGGPHTQYF
clone size: few
V gene: TRBV29-1
J gene: TRBJ2-3
D gene: TRBD2

CDR3 DNA: TGTGCCAGCAGCCGTGAGGGGAGTTCCTACGAGCAGTACTTC
CDR3 protein: CASSREGSSYEQYF
clone size: NA
V gene: TRBV6-6
J gene: TRBJ2-7
D gene: NA

CDR3 DNA: TGTGCCAGCAGTTCCCGGGGCTCTGCAACTAATGAAAAACTGTTTTTT
CDR3 protein: CASSSRGSATNEKLFF
clone size: NA
V gene: TRBV6-6
J gene: TRBJ1-4
D gene: NA

CDR3 DNA: TGTGCCAGCAGCTTTGCGGGACAGGAATATGGCTACACCTTC
CDR3 protein: CASSFAGQEYGYTF
clone size: NA
V gene: TRBV7-9
J gene: TRBJ1-2
D gene: TRBD1

CDR3 DNA: TGCAGCGGACGAGGACTAGCGGGTGACAATGAGCAGTTCTTC
CDR3 protein: CSGRGLAGDNEQFF
clone size: NA
V gene: TRBV29-1
J gene: TRBJ2-1
D gene: TRBD2

CDR3 DNA: TGTGCCAGCAGCCCGCGTCTAGGGAATGAGCAGTTCTTC
CDR3 protein: CASSPRLGNEQFF
clone size: NA
V gene: TRBV3-1
J gene: TRBJ2-1
D gene: NA

CDR3 DNA: TGCAGCGTTGAAAGAGTGGGAGCGATTGTTGATACGCAGTATTTT
CDR3 protein: CSVERVGAIVDTQYF
clone size: NA
V gene: TRBV29-1
J gene: TRBJ2-3
D gene: NA

CDR3 DNA: TGTGCCAGCAGTTTATCGACAACTAGCGGGAGGCCCAATGAGCAGTTCTTC
CDR3 protein: CASSLSTTSGRPNEQFF
clone size: NA
V gene: TRBV27
J gene: TRBJ2-1
D gene: TRBD2

CDR3 DNA: TGTGCCAGCTCACCTGATGGGTCCTTTGGGACCGAAGCTTTCTTT
CDR3 protein: CASSPDGSFGTEAFF
clone size: NA
V gene: TRBV18
J gene: TRBJ1-1
D gene: NA

CDR3 DNA: TGTGCCAGCAGCTCCCGGGCGGGAGGTTTAGGAAAGACCCAGTACTTC
CDR3 protein: CASSSRAGGLGKTQYF
clone size: few
V gene: TRBV7-2
J gene: TRBJ2-5
D gene: TRBD2

CDR3 DNA: TGTGCCAGCACGGAGACAGGGGCTCCGGGAAAACTGTTTTTT
CDR3 protein: CASTETGAPGKLFF
clone size: NA
V gene: TRBV2
J gene: TRBJ1-4
D gene: TRBD1

CDR3 DNA: TGCAGCGTTGCCCCAAGTACACTGGACAGGGAAGGAGGCTACACCTTC
CDR3 protein: CSVAPSTLDREGGYTF
clone size: few
V gene: TRBV29-1
J gene: TRBJ1-2
D gene: TRBD1

CDR3 DNA: TGTGCCAGCAGCCAGGGTCGGTCACCGCCCCCAGATACGCAGTATTTT
CDR3 protein: CASSQGRSPPPDTQYF
clone size: many
V gene: TRBV4-2
J gene: TRBJ2-3
D gene: NA

CDR3 DNA: TGCAGCGTTCGACAGGGAAACTATGGCTACACCTTC
CDR3 protein: CSVRQGNYGYTF
clone size: NA
V gene: TRBV29-1
J gene: TRBJ1-2
D gene: TRBD1

CDR3 DNA: TGCGCCAGCAGTGGGGGGGCAGGCACAGATACGCAGTATTTT
CDR3 protein: CASSGGAGTDTQYF
clone size: few
V gene: TRBV10-2
J gene: TRBJ2-3
D gene: NA

CDR3 DNA: TGTGCCAGCAGTGTCAGCGGGAGAAACGAGCAGTACTTC
CDR3 protein: CASSVSGRNEQYF
clone size: NA
V gene: TRBV25-1
J gene: TRBJ2-7
D gene: TRBD2

CDR3 DNA: TGTGCCAGCAGCCCAAGCAGCGGGGGGTTGATATACAATGAGCAGTTCTTC
CDR3 protein: CASSPSSGGLIYNEQFF
clone size: NA
V gene: TRBV7-9
J gene: TRBJ2-1
D gene: TRBD2

CDR3 DNA: TGCAGTGCTAGGGCTTCCGGGACTAGCGGATCCTTAGGACTCTACAATGAGCAGTTCTTC
CDR3 protein: CSARASGTSGSLGLYNEQFF
clone size: NA
V gene: TRBV20-1
J gene: TRBJ2-1
D gene: TRBD2

CDR3 DNA: TGTGCCAGCAGGCCGACAGGGGGGTTTCTTGAGCAGTACTTC
CDR3 protein: CASRPTGGFLEQYF
clone size: NA
V gene: TRBV6-5
J gene: TRBJ2-7
D gene: TRBD1

CDR3 DNA: TGTGCCATCACACAGGGCAACTCTGGGGCCAACGTCCTGACTTTC
CDR3 protein: CAITQGNSGANVLTF
clone size: few
V gene: TRBV10-3
J gene: TRBJ2-6
D gene: NA

CDR3 DNA: TGCGCCAGCAGCCAAAAACCGGGACCCCGCACAGATACGCAGTATTTT
CDR3 protein: CASSQKPGPRTDTQYF
clone size: few
V gene: TRBV5-1
J gene: TRBJ2-3
D gene: NA

CDR3 DNA: TGTGCCAGCAGTACTGGACTGGGTTTCTGGTACTTC
CDR3 protein: CASSTGLGFWYF
clone size: once
V gene: TRBV27
J gene: TRBJ2-5
D gene: NA

CDR3 DNA: TGTGCCAGCAGTACTCGGACAGACATTCAGTACTTC
CDR3 protein: CASSTRTDIQYF
clone size: NA
V gene: TRBV12-3/TRBV12-4
J gene: TRBJ2-4
D gene: NA

CDR3 DNA: TGTGCCACCGGAACCGCAGACAGGGTCGACAACGTCCTGACTTTC
CDR3 protein: CATGTADRVDNVLTF
clone size: NA
V gene: TRBV12-3/TRBV12-4
J gene: TRBJ2-6
D gene: TRBD1

CDR3 DNA: TGTGCCAGCAGCCTCCTATCCCGGGGGCCGGTGTATACGCAGTATTTT
CDR3 protein: CASSLLSRGPVYTQYF
clone size: NA
V gene: TRBV13
J gene: TRBJ2-3
D gene: NA

CDR3 DNA: TGTGCCTGGAGTAGGGGCAACCAAGAGACCCAGTACTTC
CDR3 protein: CAWSRGNQETQYF
clone size: NA
V gene: TRBV30
J gene: TRBJ2-5
D gene: NA

CDR3 DNA: TGTGCCAGCAGCTTTGGGACAGACCCTTACGGGCAGTACTTC
CDR3 protein: CASSFGTDPYGQYF
clone size: NA
V gene: TRBV7-8
J gene: TRBJ2-7
D gene: TRBD1

CDR3 DNA: TGTGCCAGCCAGAAAGGCACCGGGACGAACACCGGGGAGCTGTTTTTT
CDR3 protein: CASQKGTGTNTGELFF
clone size: NA
V gene: TRBV7-2
J gene: TRBJ2-2
D gene: NA

CDR3 DNA: TGTGCCAGCAGTTTAGGATTTGGGTCGGGGGACCAAGAGACCCAGTACTTC
CDR3 protein: CASSLGFGSGDQETQYF
clone size: few
V gene: TRBV12-3/TRBV12-4
J gene: TRBJ2-5
D gene: NA

CDR3 DNA: TGTGCCAGCAGCTTAGTTTGGACAGAAGCTTGGAATGAGCAGTTCTTC
CDR3 protein: CASSLVWTEAWNEQFF
clone size: once
V gene: TRBV7-9
J gene: TRBJ2-1
D gene: NA

CDR3 DNA: TGTGCCAGCAGCCCGGGACTAGCGGGAGGGTACCTACCCCGCGAGCAGTACTTC
CDR3 protein: CASSPGLAGGYLPREQYF
clone size: few
V gene: TRBV28
J gene: TRBJ2-7
D gene: TRBD2

CDR3 DNA: TGTGCCAGCAGCCCTAGAGCCCTTGGCAATGAGCAGTTCTTC
CDR3 protein: CASSPRALGNEQFF
clone size: many
V gene: TRBV12-3/TRBV12-4
J gene: TRBJ2-1
D gene: NA

CDR3 DNA: TGCAGCGTTTGGACAGAGGCCTACGAGCAGTACTTC
CDR3 protein: CSVWTEAYEQYF
clone size: many
V gene: TRBV29-1
J gene: TRBJ2-7
D gene: NA

CDR3 DNA: TGCAGTGCTAGGGGTGTGAATTCACCCCTCCACTTT
CDR3 protein: CSARGVNSPLHF
clone size: NA
V gene: TRBV20-1
J gene: TRBJ1-6
D gene: NA